This entry lists 31 T cell receptor beta chains sequenced from one sample in a study of T cells in Graves' hyperthyroidism and ophthalmopathy. TCR beta CDR3 regions were amplified from RNA transcripts. In the first-round RT-PCR of the TCR CDR3, the HTBI primer set was used. From the multiplex PCR reads, TCRdb called clonotypes with MiXCR, one entry per CDR3 protein. The data contain approximately 640,000 distinct CDR3 sequences, around a sixth of them seen just once; the ten biggest clones take up roughly 15%. Material: blood. All receptors derive from a man in his fifties or sixties with Graves' hyperthyroidism.

The J gene is TRBJ1-4, the V gene TRBV7-9; 8 bases line up with TRBD1. The CDR3 contains 15 residues. V was pared by 5 bases and J by 3 bases, with 5 bases of the junction left unmatched. Germline assignment: CDR1 SEHNR and CDR2 FQNEAQ (reference sequence). CDR3 sequence (DNA): TGTGCCAGCAGCCCCGGGACAGGCTCTAATGAAAAACTGTTTTTT. Residues: CASSPGTGSNEKLFF.

This clonotype was observed at least ten times. The chain is built from TRBV12-3 or TRBV12-4 and TRBJ2-3; TRBD2 aligns across 9 bases. This CDR3 has 16 amino acids. The junction had 10 bases not matched to a gene; V was cut back by 3 bases and J by 6 bases. The CDR3 DNA reads TGTGCCAGCAGTTTCTATCGCGGGAGGGCCCTCGATACGCAGTATTTT. Encoded protein: CASSFYRGRALDTQYF.

This clonotype was seen a handful of times. The CDR3 is CASSEYYIRSPGNTIYF. CDR3 bases: TGTGCCAGCAGTGAATATTACATCCGCTCCCCTGGAAACACCATATATTTT. The chain carries TRBV25-1 and TRBJ1-3; no clear D. This CDR3 contains 17 residues. Trimming left V 0 bases short and J 2 bases short, with 14 bases between. Germline-derived CDR1 and CDR2 are MGHDK and SYGVNS.

This clonotype was detected ten times or more. The genes are TRBV6-6 and TRBJ1-2; 7 bases are a match to TRBD1. The CDR3 spans 16 residues. Germline CDR1 reads MNHNY; CDR2 reads SVGAGI (reference sequence). Losses at the gene ends were 2 bases for V and 0 bases for J; bases not matched to a gene: 6. The CDR3 bases are TGTGCCAGCAGTTACGACAGGGAGTTTACTAACTATGGCTACACCTTC. This sequence encodes CASSYDREFTNYGYTF.

CDR3 sequence reads: CASSLETGRLNYGYTF. CDR3 bases: TGCGCCAGCAGCTTGGAAACGGGACGCCTTAACTATGGCTACACCTTC. The V and J genes are TRBV5-1 and TRBJ1-2, with D tentatively TRBD1 (5 bases). This CDR3 is 16 amino acids long. Trimming removed 0 bases at V and 1 base at J, with 13 bases between. The V gene's germline CDR1 is SGHRS and CDR2 YFSETQ.

This clonotype was seen ten or more times. The chain recombines TRBV13 with TRBJ2-7; 13 bases fit TRBD2. CDR1 PRHDT and CDR2 FYEKMQ come from the germline V gene (reference sequence). The trim removed 5 bases at V and 7 bases at J, leaving 14 bases unmatched. This CDR3 contains 17 residues. CDR3 bases: TGTGCCAGCAGCACCGGACTAGCGGGGGACCCGGGGGGAGAGCAGTACTTC. Translating gives CASSTGLAGDPGGEQYF.

This clonotype was seen more than once but under ten times. The rearrangement joins TRBV27 to TRBJ1-4; D is uncertain. Germline values: CDR1 MNHEY, CDR2 SMNVEV (reference sequence). Trimming stripped 6 bases from V and 8 bases from J, with 19 bases between. This CDR3 has 15 amino acids. The CDR3 region is CASSLSEASREKLFF. CDR3 in DNA: TGTGCCAGCAGCCTATCGGAGGCCTCCAGGGAAAAACTGTTTTTT.

This clonotype has at least ten counts. This rearrangement joins TRBV29-1 to TRBJ2-2; TRBD2 matches 9 bases. Germline assignment: CDR1 SQVTM and CDR2 ANQGSEA. With V trimmed by 8 bases and J by 4 bases, 5 bases remained unmatched. The CDR3 covers 13 residues. CDR3 DNA sequence: TGCAGCATTCGACTAGCGGCCACCGGGGAGCTGTTTTTT. It translates to CSIRLAATGELFF.

This clonotype was seen only a few times. The genes are TRBV11-2 and TRBJ1-1; TRBD1 aligns across 7 bases. Germline-derived CDR1 and CDR2 are SGHAT and FQNNGV. This CDR3 region has 13 residues. V lost 5 bases to trimming and J lost 6 bases; unmatched junction nucleotides: 6. The CDR3 sequence is CASSGDRQAEAFF. The DNA of the CDR3 is TGTGCCAGCAGCGGGGACAGACAGGCTGAAGCTTTCTTT.

This clonotype was seen many times. V usage is TRBV19 and J usage is TRBJ2-6; D is unresolved. There are 16 residues in the CDR3. The germline gives CDR1 LNHDA, CDR2 SQIVND (reference sequence). V was cut by 3 bases and J by 0 bases, with 9 bases left in between. The DNA of the CDR3 is TGTGCCAGTAGTATCCATGCAAGCTCTGGGGCCAACGTCCTGACTTTC. Protein sequence: CASSIHASSGANVLTF.

In regard to this clonotype: The final CDR3 position lacks the conserved phenylalanine or tryptophan, pointing to a likely read error. The chain links TRBV12-3 or TRBV12-4 to TRBJ2-6; 12 bases agree with TRBD1. V was clipped by 1 base and J by 3 bases; unmatched bases: 7. The CDR3 totals 19 residues. Here the CDR3 DNA reads TGTGCCAGCAGTTTAGTTAAGGGGACAGGGGGCTTTGGGGCCAACGTCCTGACTTCC. Translated, it gives CASSLVKGTGGFGANVLTS.

With regard to this clonotype: A read error may be the cause here, since a much bigger clone is one base away. The gene calls are TRBV30 and TRBJ1-1; D is unclear. Germline V gene lookup returns CDR1 GTSNPN and CDR2 SVGIG (reference sequence). This CDR3 is built from 16 residues. CDR3 in amino acids: CAWGVWESRKNTEAFF. The CDR3 DNA reads as TGTGCCTGGGGTGTCTGGGAGTCTCGGAAGAACACTGAAGCTTTCTTT.

This clonotype was detected a few times. The rearrangement uses TRBV20-1 and TRBJ2-1; TRBD2 matches 9 bases. The CDR3 contains 11 residues. The V and J ends lost 6 bases and 10 bases, in that order; junction bases with no gene match: 4. Per the germline V gene, CDR1 is DFQATT and CDR2 is SNEGSKA (reference sequence). The CDR3 DNA follows: TGCAGTGCCGTGACTAGCGGCGAGCAGTTCTTC. Encoded protein: CSAVTSGEQFF.

This clonotype was recorded a few times. This sequence joins TRBV20-1 and TRBJ1-5, with 7 bases matching TRBD1. In germline, CDR1 is DFQATT, CDR2 SNEGSKA (reference sequence). The CDR3 consists of 13 residues. After removal of 6 bases from V and 4 bases from J, the junction contained 6 bases not matched to a gene. CDR3 coding DNA: TGCAGTGCAAGGACAGGTTCGAATCAGCCCCAGCATTTT. It is translated as CSARTGSNQPQHF.

J is TRBJ1-1 and V is TRBV3-1, with D possibly matching TRBD1 (5 bases). This CDR3 comprises 12 residues. Trimming stripped 1 base from V and 8 bases from J, with 8 bases between. Germline V gene sequence: CDR1 LGHDT, CDR2 YNNKEL (reference sequence). CDR3 loop: CASSQAGGEAFF. The CDR3 DNA sequence: TGTGCCAGCAGCCAAGCTGGGGGAGAAGCTTTCTTT.

The chain carries TRBV9 and TRBJ1-1, with 8 bases fitting TRBD1. The V segment lost 3 bases and the J segment 5 bases; nucleotides outside the gene matches: 9. Germline V gene sequence: CDR1 SGDLS, CDR2 YYNGEE. The CDR3 is 15 residues long. CDR3 protein: CASSEGGQGSTEAFF. The CDR3 DNA reads as TGTGCCAGCAGCGAGGGAGGACAGGGAAGTACTGAAGCTTTCTTT.

This clonotype was recorded many times. The chain recombines TRBV6-1 with TRBJ2-1, with D unclear. Germline CDR1 reads MNHNS; CDR2 reads SASEGT. The CDR3 runs to 11 residues. The CDR3 sequence is CAISQYNEQFF. DNA of the CDR3: TGTGCTATATCACAGTACAATGAGCAGTTCTTC.

Many counts were recorded for this clonotype. The rearrangement joins TRBV27 to TRBJ1-1, with D perhaps TRBD1 (5 bases). CDR3 length: 16 residues. The V end lost 5 bases, the J end lost 3 bases, and 19 bases lay between the germline ends. The germline V gene encodes CDR1 MNHEY and CDR2 SMNVEV (reference sequence). CDR3 sequence (DNA): TGTGCCAGCAGTCGGGGGGGAAGGAGACGGGACACTGAAGCTTTCTTT. It specifies CASSRGGRRRDTEAFF.

In this sample, this clonotype turned up a few times. The chain uses TRBV5-1 and TRBJ2-1; tentative D call: TRBD2 (6 bases). The length of the CDR3 is 15 residues. V was clipped by 2 bases and J by 2 bases, with 11 bases between them. Germline V CDR1 and CDR2: SGHRS, YFSETQ. The CDR3 loop reads CASSFGGNPYNEQFF. Written as DNA, the CDR3 is TGCGCCAGCAGCTTTGGAGGGAACCCCTACAATGAGCAGTTCTTC.

This clonotype was observed at least ten times. This CDR3 is CASSLPGLGKEYNEQFF. The CDR3 DNA follows: TGTGCCAGTAGTCTACCGGGACTAGGTAAGGAGTACAATGAGCAGTTCTTC. The chain has TRBV19 and TRBJ2-1; TRBD2 aligns across 8 bases. The CDR3 has 17 amino acids. Germline CDR1 is LNHDA and CDR2 is SQIVND (reference sequence). The V and J ends lost 5 bases and 4 bases, in that order; junction bases with no gene match: 13. Looking up the rest from reference TRBV19 and TRBJ2-1 gives the full variable domain: DGGITQSPKYLFRKEGQNVTLSCEQNLNHDAMYWYRQDPGQGLRLIYYSQIVNDFQKGDIAEGYSVSREKKESFPLTVTSAQKNPTAFYLCASSLPGLGKEYNEQFFGPGTRLTVL.

Worth noting for this clonotype: It may be a read error: a sequence one base away is much more abundant. V is TRBV27 and J is TRBJ1-2; TRBD1 matches at 8 bases. The CDR3 sequence is 15 residues long. CDR1 is MNHEY, CDR2 SMNVEV, per germline (reference sequence). The CDR3 DNA is TGTGCCAGCAGTAGAACAGGGGGAGTAGTCTATGGCTGCACCTTC. This encodes CASSRTGGVVYGCTF.

The J gene is TRBJ2-3, the V gene TRBV12-3 or TRBV12-4; weak D call: TRBD2 (6 bases). V shed 3 bases and J shed 4 bases, with 14 bases lying between them. This CDR3 has 15 residues. The CDR3 sequence is CASSLDGSLADTQYF. The DNA of the CDR3 is TGTGCCAGCAGTTTGGACGGGAGTTTGGCAGATACGCAGTATTTT.

This chain links TRBV19 with TRBJ2-6, with D unclear. V was clipped by 6 bases and J by 0 bases, with 9 bases between them. The CDR3 runs to 15 residues. Per germline, CDR1 LNHDA and CDR2 SQIVND (reference sequence). This CDR3 is CASRLWSSGANVLTF. CDR3 nucleotides: TGTGCCAGTAGGCTATGGAGCTCTGGGGCCAACGTCCTGACTTTC.

This clonotype showed up just a few times. V is TRBV9 and J is TRBJ1-3, with a possible D match to TRBD1 (6 bases). The CDR3 spans 16 residues. V lost 0 bases and J lost 0, with 10 bases in between. Per the germline V gene, CDR1 is SGDLS and CDR2 is YYNGEE. The CDR3 DNA reads as TGTGCCAGCAGCGTAGGGACAGCCATCTCTGGAAACACCATATATTTT. Encoded protein: CASSVGTAISGNTIYF.

This clonotype was counted ten times or more. This chain joins TRBV5-8 and TRBJ1-1, with 7 bases lining up with TRBD1. The CDR3 has 14 amino acids. Germline V gene sequence: CDR1 SGHTS, CDR2 YDEGEE. V lost 5 bases, J lost 7 bases, and 11 bases stayed unmatched. The CDR3 is CASRNYRGFNEAFF. The CDR3, as DNA: TGTGCCAGCAGAAATTACAGGGGCTTCAATGAAGCTTTCTTT.

At least ten counts were recorded for this clonotype. The V gene is TRBV11-2, the J gene TRBJ1-2; 7 nucleotides match TRBD1. CDR1 and CDR2 from the germline V gene are SGHAT and FQNNGV. The CDR3 is 14 residues long. The J segment lost 7 bases and the V segment lost 2 bases, leaving 7 bases of the junction unmatched. The CDR3 loop reads CASSLLVTGSGYTF. The CDR3 nucleotides are TGTGCCAGCAGCTTACTAGTGACAGGGAGTGGCTACACCTTC.

This clonotype was detected a few times. The chain employs TRBV4-3 and TRBJ1-1, with 8 bases fitting TRBD1. CDR3 length: 14 residues. J gave up 12 bases and V 0 bases, and 9 bases lay outside the gene matches. Looked up from germline, CDR1 is LGHNA and CDR2 is YSLEER. Here the CDR3 DNA reads TGCGCCAGCAGCCAAGAGTATCACAGGGGGGCGTCTTTCTTT. This codes for CASSQEYHRGASFF.

The chain carries TRBV4-2 and TRBJ2-6, with TRBD1 matching 9 bases. The CDR3 is made up of 16 amino acids. CDR1 is LGHNA, CDR2 YNFKEQ, per germline. The J segment lost 3 bases and the V segment lost 4 bases, leaving 4 bases of the junction unmatched. CDR3 region: CASSPRDRVGANVLTF. The CDR3 bases are TGTGCCAGCAGCCCCCGGGACAGGGTTGGGGCCAACGTCCTGACTTTC.

This clonotype has just one count. A much larger clone sits a single nucleotide away, making a read error possible. The rearrangement uses TRBV7-9 and TRBJ1-1; D may be TRBD1 (5 bases). The V gene's germline CDR1 is SEHNR and CDR2 FQNEAQ (reference sequence). V was clipped by 3 bases and J by 3 bases, with 14 bases between them. There are 15 residues in the CDR3. CDR3 region: CASSLVGGVHTEAFF. DNA for the CDR3: TGTGCCAGCAGCTTGGTGGGGGGGGTGCACACTGAAGCTTTCTTT. Filled out from reference TRBV7-9 and TRBJ1-1, the complete variable domain reads DTGVSQNPRHKITKRGQNVTFRCDPISEHNRLYWYRQTLGQGPEFLTYFQNEAQLEKSRLLSDRFSAERPKGSFSTLEIQRTEQGDSAMYLCASSLVGGVHTEAFFGQGTRLTVV.

In this sample, this clonotype turned up a few times. This chain joins TRBV5-1 and TRBJ2-2; D may be TRBD1 (5 bases). V dropped 0 bases and J dropped 7 bases, with 13 bases sitting between them. This CDR3 spans 15 amino acids. Per germline, CDR1 SGHRS and CDR2 YFSETQ. This CDR3 is CASSLGVRADGELFF. CDR3 sequence (DNA): TGCGCCAGCAGCTTGGGGGTCAGGGCCGACGGGGAGCTGTTTTTT.

This clonotype was observed many times. The genes are TRBV28 and TRBJ2-1; tentative D call: TRBD2 (5 bases). Per the germline V gene, CDR1 is MDHEN and CDR2 is SYDVKM. Between the trimmed V and J ends, which lost 7 bases and 3 bases, there was a span of 16 bases. The CDR3 contains 15 residues. CDR3 nucleotides: TGTGCCAGCACCTCGGGCGGGTTTAGCTACAATGAGCAGTTCTTC. Translated: CASTSGGFSYNEQFF.